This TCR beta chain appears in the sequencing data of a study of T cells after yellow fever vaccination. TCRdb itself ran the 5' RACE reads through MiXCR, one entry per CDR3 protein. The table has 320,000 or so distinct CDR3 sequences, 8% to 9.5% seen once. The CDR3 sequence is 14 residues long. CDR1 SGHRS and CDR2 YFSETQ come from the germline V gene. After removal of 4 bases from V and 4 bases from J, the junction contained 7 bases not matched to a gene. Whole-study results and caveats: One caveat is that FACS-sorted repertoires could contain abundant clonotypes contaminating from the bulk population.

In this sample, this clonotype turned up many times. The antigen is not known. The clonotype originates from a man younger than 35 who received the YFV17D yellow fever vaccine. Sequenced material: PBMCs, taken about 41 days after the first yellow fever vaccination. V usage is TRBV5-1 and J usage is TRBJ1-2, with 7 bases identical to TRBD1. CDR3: CASSEPGQAYGYTF. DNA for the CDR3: TGCGCCAGCAGCGAACCAGGACAGGCCTATGGCTACACCTTC.